Described below is a single TCR beta chain sequence and its context. Its antigen remains unknown. Each donor (without exception) was a healthy Caucasian. This specimen belongs to a study of identical twins. Template switching introduced a universal primer site, and the cDNA bore unique molecular identifiers. TCRdb re-derived calls from the 5' RACE reads in MiXCR, one entry per CDR3 protein. The sample has around 240,000 distinct CDR3 sequences, 7% seen once. The CDR3 runs to 15 residues. The germline CDR1 and CDR2 sequences are ENHRY and SYGVKD. V was trimmed by 4 bases and J by 3 bases, leaving 12 bases between them. Study-wide results and limits: Within monozygotic twins, out-of-frame TCR alpha sharing was underestimated by the models. Insertions were reduced in abundant cord blood beta clonotypes but not in memory repertoires.

The data also belong to a second study, concerning yellow fever vaccine responses in identical twins.

The sample comprised memory (CD45RO+) T cells sorted from blood. This receptor was taken from a woman aged 18-30 years in good health. The rearrangement uses TRBV10-3 and TRBJ2-2; perhaps TRBD2 as D (6 bases). The CDR3 sequence: CAISASGDYTGELFF. In nucleotides, the CDR3 is TGTGCCATCAGTGCCTCCGGGGACTACACCGGGGAGCTGTTTTTT.